The clone carrying this TCR beta chain was observed at least ten times. This entry is derived from a study of low-dose radiotherapy and immunotherapy resistance in tumors. Study as a whole: Every two weeks patients got nivolumab 240 mg flat dose, plus ipilimumab 1 mg/kg every six weeks, intravenously. Study patients were administered oral aspirin at 300 mg daily for four cycles from cycle 1 day 1.

Primers targeting TRAV and TRBV primed first-strand cDNA, covering alpha and beta chains. A roughly 20-cycle PCR with a constant-region primer and V-primer adapter amplified TCRs. MiXCR was run by TCRdb on the reads, yielding one entry per CDR3 protein. The sample holds about 80,000 distinct CDR3 sequences, around 17% seen once. Time point here: after trial treatment. The treatment denotes: LDRT plus nivolumab, ipilimumab, low-dose cyclophosphamide and aspirin (RACIN trial). This receptor was identified in a male donor with prostate cancer. The sequences come from PBMCs, collected after low-dose radiotherapy plus immunotherapy.

Here the CDR3 reads CASRQEGNEQYF. For the CDR3, the DNA is TGTGCCAGCAGACAGGAGGGGAACGAGCAGTACTTC. V usage is TRBV2 and J usage is TRBJ2-7, with a weak D call TRBD2 (6 bases). The ends were cut back, 6 bases at V and 5 bases at J, with 11 bases in the middle. The V gene's germline CDR1 is SNHLY and CDR2 FYNNEI. This CDR3 has 12 residues.